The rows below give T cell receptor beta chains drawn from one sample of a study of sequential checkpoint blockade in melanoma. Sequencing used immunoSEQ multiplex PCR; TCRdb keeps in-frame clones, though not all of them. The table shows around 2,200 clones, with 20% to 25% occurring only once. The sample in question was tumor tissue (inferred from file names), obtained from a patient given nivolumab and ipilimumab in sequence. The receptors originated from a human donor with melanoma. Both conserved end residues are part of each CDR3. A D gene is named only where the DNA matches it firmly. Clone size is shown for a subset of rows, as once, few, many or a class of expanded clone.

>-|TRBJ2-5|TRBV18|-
CASSRQAQETQYF
TGTGCCAGCTCTCGGCAGGCCCAAGAGACCCAGTACTTC
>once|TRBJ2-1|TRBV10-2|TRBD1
CASGPGTGSYNEQFF
TGCGCCAGCGGACCAGGGACAGGCTCCTACAATGAGCAGTTCTTC
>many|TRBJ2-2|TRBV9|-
CASSLLVANTGELFF
TGTGCCAGCAGCTTACTAGTGGCGAACACCGGGGAGCTGTTTTTT
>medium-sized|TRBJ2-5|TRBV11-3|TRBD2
CASSSRTSGGTGETQYF
TGTGCCAGCAGCTCACGGACTAGCGGGGGGACAGGGGAGACCCAGTACTTC
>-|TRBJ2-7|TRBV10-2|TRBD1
CASSSSGTGVEQYF
TGCGCCAGCAGTAGTTCCGGGACAGGGGTCGAGCAGTACTTC
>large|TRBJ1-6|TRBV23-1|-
CASRNGVNSPLHF
TGCGCCAGCAGAAACGGGGTGAATTCACCCCTCCACTTT
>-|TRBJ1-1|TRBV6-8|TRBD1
CASSGFTGTEAFF
TGTGCCAGCAGTGGGTTTACCGGGACAGAGGCTTTCTTT
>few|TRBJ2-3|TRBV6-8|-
CAISTTGDTQYF
TGTGCCATCAGTACAACAGGAGATACGCAGTATTTT
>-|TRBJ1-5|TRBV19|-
CASSPRQYQPQHF
TGTGCCAGTAGTCCCCGACAGTACCAGCCCCAGCATTTT
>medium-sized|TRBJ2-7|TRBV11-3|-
CASSSTPSSYEQYF
TGTGCCAGCAGCTCTACACCAAGCTCCTACGAGCAGTACTTC
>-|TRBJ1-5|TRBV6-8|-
CASSYGTPSNQPQHF
TGTGCCAGCAGTTACGGGACACCGAGCAATCAGCCCCAGCATTTT
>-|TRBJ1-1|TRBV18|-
CASSPLDTTEAFF
TGTGCCAGCTCACCTCTCGACACGACTGAAGCTTTCTTT
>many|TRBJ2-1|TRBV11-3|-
CASSLVDGSYNEQFF
TGTGCCAGCAGCTTAGTCGACGGATCCTACAATGAGCAGTTCTTC
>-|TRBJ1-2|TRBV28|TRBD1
CASSLWDRVNGYTF
TGTGCCAGCAGTCTCTGGGACAGGGTGAATGGCTACACCTTC
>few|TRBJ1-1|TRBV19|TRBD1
CASSPKITTGSMNTEAFF
TGTGCCAGTAGCCCCAAAATTACGACAGGGAGCATGAACACTGAAGCTTTCTTT
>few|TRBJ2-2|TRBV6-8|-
CASSFSSGAGELFF
TGTGCCAGCAGTTTCTCTTCAGGGGCCGGGGAGCTGTTTTTT
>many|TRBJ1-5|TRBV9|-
CASSYQTGLSNQPQHF
TGTGCCAGCAGCTATCAAACAGGGCTCAGCAATCAGCCCCAGCATTTT
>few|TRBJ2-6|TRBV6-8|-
CASSEQVSGANVLTF
TGTGCCAGCAGCGAACAGGTCTCTGGGGCCAACGTCCTGACTTTC
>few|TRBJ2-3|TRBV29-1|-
CSVVWGEVIFTDTQYF
TGCAGCGTTGTTTGGGGGGAAGTGATTTTCACAGATACGCAGTATTTT
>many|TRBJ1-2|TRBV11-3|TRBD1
CASSLNRGVGGYTF
TGTGCCAGCAGCTTGAACAGGGGGGTTGGTGGCTACACCTTC
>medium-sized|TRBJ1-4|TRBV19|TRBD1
CAKSGTGGFGEKLFF
TGTGCCAAATCCGGGACAGGGGGCTTTGGTGAAAAACTGTTTTTT
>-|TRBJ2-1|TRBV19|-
CASISDRSSYNEQFF
TGTGCCAGTATCTCCGACCGGAGCTCCTACAATGAGCAGTTCTTC
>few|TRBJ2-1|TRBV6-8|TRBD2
CASSISGGTYNEQFF
TGTGCCAGCAGTATTAGCGGGGGGACCTACAATGAGCAGTTCTTC
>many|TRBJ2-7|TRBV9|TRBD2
CASNKLGREREQYF
TGTGCCAGCAATAAGTTGGGGCGGGAGAGGGAGCAGTACTTC
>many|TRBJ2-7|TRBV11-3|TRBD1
CASSYPRGSGSYEQYF
TGTGCCAGCAGCTATCCCAGGGGGTCAGGCTCCTACGAGCAGTACTTC
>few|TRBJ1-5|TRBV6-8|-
CASNPAEGNQPQHF
TGTGCCAGCAATCCAGCGGAGGGCAATCAGCCCCAGCATTTT
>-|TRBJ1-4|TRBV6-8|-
CAISGGGNEKLFF
TGTGCCATCAGTGGGGGCGGTAATGAAAAACTGTTTTTT
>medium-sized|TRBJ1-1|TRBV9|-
CASSVGTMNTEAFF
TGTGCCAGCAGCGTAGGGACAATGAACACTGAAGCTTTCTTT
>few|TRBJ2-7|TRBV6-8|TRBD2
CASSYSSGGYEQYF
TGTGCCAGCAGTTATTCTAGCGGTGGCTACGAGCAGTACTTC
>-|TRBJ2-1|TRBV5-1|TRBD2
CASSPGMGREVEFF
TGCGCCAGCAGCCCCGGTATGGGGCGGGAGGTTGAGTTCTTC
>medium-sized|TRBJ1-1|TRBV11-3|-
CASSLGVPNTEAFF
TGTGCCAGCAGCTTGGGGGTTCCCAACACTGAAGCTTTCTTT
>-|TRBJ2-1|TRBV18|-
CASSPVTGTDDNEQFF
TGTGCCAGCTCACCGGTCACCGGGACGGATGACAATGAGCAGTTCTTC
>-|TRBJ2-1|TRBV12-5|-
CASGLGGYNEQFF
TGTGCTAGTGGTTTGGGGGGCTACAATGAGCAGTTCTTC
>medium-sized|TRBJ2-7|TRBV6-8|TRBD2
CASSLGVAGRPSYEQYF
TGTGCCAGCAGTTTAGGAGTAGCGGGTCGACCCTCCTACGAGCAGTACTTC
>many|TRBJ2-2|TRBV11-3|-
CASSLVGGTGELFF
TGTGCCAGCAGCTTGGTGGGGGGCACCGGGGAGCTGTTTTTT
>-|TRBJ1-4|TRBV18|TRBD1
CASSPNLSGGVEKLFF
TGTGCCAGCTCGCCCAATCTGTCAGGGGGCGTTGAAAAACTGTTTTTT
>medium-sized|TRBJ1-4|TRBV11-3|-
CASSDRARSTNEKLFF
TGTGCCAGCAGCGATAGAGCGCGGTCCACTAATGAAAAACTGTTTTTT
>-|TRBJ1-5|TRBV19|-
CASSPNGGNQPQHF
TGTGCCAGTAGCCCTAACGGGGGTAATCAGCCCCAGCATTTT
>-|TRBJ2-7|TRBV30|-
CAWGPGTSYEQYF
TGTGCCTGGGGTCCCGGGACATCCTACGAGCAGTACTTC
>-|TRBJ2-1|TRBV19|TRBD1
CASSSPGQAYNEQFF
TGTGCCAGTAGTAGTCCGGGACAGGCTTACAATGAGCAGTTCTTC
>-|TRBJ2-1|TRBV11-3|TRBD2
CASSPSPTSGRVRSEFF
TGTGCCAGCAGCCCCTCCCCGACTAGCGGGAGGGTCCGAAGTGAGTTCTTC
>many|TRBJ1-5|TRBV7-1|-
CASKEGGDQPQHF
TGTGCCAGCAAGGAAGGAGGGGATCAGCCCCAGCATTTT
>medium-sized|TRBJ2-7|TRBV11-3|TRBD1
CASSSKGTGSYEQYF
TGTGCCAGCAGCTCCAAAGGGACAGGCTCCTACGAGCAGTACTTC
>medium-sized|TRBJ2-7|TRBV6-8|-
CASSYSGQSYEQYF
TGTGCCAGCAGTTACTCGGGGCAGTCCTACGAGCAGTACTTC
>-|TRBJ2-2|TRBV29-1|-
CCPEANTGELFF
TGCTGTCCGGAGGCGAACACCGGGGAGCTGTTTTTT
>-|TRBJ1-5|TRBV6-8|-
CASSRIGNNQPQHF
TGTGCCAGCAGTCGGATAGGGAACAATCAGCCCCAGCATTTT
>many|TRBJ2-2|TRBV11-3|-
CASSSPRNTGELFF
TGTGCCAGCAGCTCCCCCAGGAACACCGGGGAGCTGTTTTTT
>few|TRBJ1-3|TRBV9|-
CASSGQGGRGNTIYF
TGTGCCAGCAGCGGCCAAGGTGGCCGGGGAAACACCATATATTTT
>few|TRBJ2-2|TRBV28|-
CASSSGYQGETGELFF
TGTGCCAGCAGTAGCGGGTATCAGGGCGAAACCGGGGAGCTGTTTTTT
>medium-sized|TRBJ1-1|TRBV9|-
CASSVGVTLGAEAFF
TGTGCCAGCAGCGTAGGGGTCACCCTGGGCGCTGAAGCTTTCTTT
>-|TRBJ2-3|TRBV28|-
CASSSIPRGHTRDTQYF
TGTGCCAGCAGTTCCATCCCTCGCGGACACACGAGAGATACGCAGTATTTT
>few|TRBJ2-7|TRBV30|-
CAWSDGGYEQYF
TGTGCCTGGAGTGACGGGGGCTACGAGCAGTACTTC
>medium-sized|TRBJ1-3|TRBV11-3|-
CASSFGLNSGNTIYF
TGTGCCAGCAGCTTTGGGCTGAACTCTGGAAACACCATATATTTT
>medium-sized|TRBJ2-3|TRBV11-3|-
CASSLPSTTDTQYF
TGTGCCAGCAGCTTGCCTAGCACCACAGATACGCAGTATTTT
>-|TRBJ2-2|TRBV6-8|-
CASSPAKNGRPGELFF
TGTGCCAGCAGTCCCGCTAAAAATGGCAGACCCGGGGAGCTGTTTTTT
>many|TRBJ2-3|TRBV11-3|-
CASSPYEAAVTDTQYF
TGTGCCAGCAGCCCTTACGAGGCAGCGGTCACAGATACGCAGTATTTT
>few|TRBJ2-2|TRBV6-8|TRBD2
CASTERGGPGELFF
TGTGCCAGCACCGAGCGGGGGGGCCCCGGGGAGCTGTTTTTT